These 22 T cell receptor beta chains originate from one sample sequenced in a study of Ad26.COV2.S vaccination and SARS-CoV-2 variants. Method: immunoSEQ multiplex PCR; TCRdb's copy keeps in-frame clones and lacks some. Of around 250,000 clones in the sample, approximately 90% are singletons; the top ten hold approximately 3%. Treatment specified: some 20 received Ad26.COV2.S at low or high dose, single or two shots; 5 received placebo; per-sample allocation not given. Specimens were obtained on day 63 following the first vaccine or placebo injection. Specimen: peripheral blood, collected in a trial of Ad26.COV2.S vaccine versus placebo. The receptors were sampled from a person between 18 and 60 years old who received the Ad26.COV2.S COVID-19 vaccine or a placebo.

This clone was recorded at least ten times. The rearrangement uses TRBV11-3 and TRBJ1-5; 9 bases are a match to TRBD1. Germline loops: CDR1 SGHNT, CDR2 YENEEA. V shed 5 bases, J shed 6 bases, and the junction held 5 bases outside the gene matches. This CDR3 region has 14 residues. CDR3 sequence reads: CASSPSGQGQPQHF. The CDR3 region has the DNA TGTGCCAGCAGCCCGTCGGGACAGGGTCAGCCCCAGCATTTT.

V and J are TRBV9 and TRBJ1-4, with D unclear. The CDR3 is 15 amino acids. The V end lost 3 bases, the J end lost 2 bases, and 11 bases lay between the germline ends. Germline CDR1 is SGDLS and CDR2 is YYNGEE. CDR3 amino acids: CASSARISTNEKLFF. The CDR3 DNA reads TGTGCCAGCAGCGCCAGGATATCTACTAATGAAAAACTGTTTTTT.

This chain connects TRBV10-3 to TRBJ2-7; 9 bases map to TRBD1. CDR3 length: 16 amino acids. Trimming took 3 bases from V and 2 from J; bases not matched to a gene: 8. Germline V CDR1 and CDR2: ENHRY, SYGVKD. CDR3 region: CAISDWGTGLTYEQYF. For the CDR3, the DNA is TGTGCCATCAGTGACTGGGGGACAGGGCTAACCTACGAGCAGTACTTC.

Only one count was recorded for this clone. A junction end diverges from the germline sequence, so it may reflect a read error. The rearrangement uses TRBV19 and TRBJ2-5, with 8 positions matching TRBD2. This CDR3 region has 13 residues. The germline V gene encodes CDR1 LNHDA and CDR2 SQIVND (reference sequence). Written as DNA, the CDR3 is TGTGCCAGCAGCGGGAGCTCCCAACAGACCCAGTACTTC. Residues: CASSGSSQQTQYF.

V gene TRBV5-8 combines with J gene TRBJ2-3; the D gene is possibly TRBD1 (5 bases). The germline CDR1 and CDR2 sequences are SGHTS and YDEGEE. Trimming removed 2 bases at V and 0 bases at J, with 16 bases between. The CDR3 is made up of 17 amino acids. In nucleotides, the CDR3 is TGTGCCAGCAGCTTAAATGCAGGGTCGAAAAGCACAGATACGCAGTATTTT. This translates into CASSLNAGSKSTDTQYF.

This clone was seen a handful of times. The chain employs TRBV14 and TRBJ2-1; D gene ambiguous. The CDR3 is 11 amino acids. V was pared by 1 base and J by 10 bases, with 5 bases between. Germline CDR1 reads SGHDN; CDR2 reads FVKESK. In DNA, the CDR3 is TGTGCCAGCAGCCAAGCTTGGGAGCAGTTCTTC. Residues: CASSQAWEQFF.

J is TRBJ2-7 and V is TRBV7-8; no firm D call. CDR3 length: 12 residues. Per germline, CDR1 SGHVS and CDR2 FQNEAQ. Trimming shortened V by 5 bases and J by 3 bases, and 8 bases separated the two germline ends. The CDR3 DNA is TGTGCCAGCAGCCCGCCCCTCTACGAGCAGTACGTC. Encoded protein: CASSPPLYEQYV.

The chain has TRBV12-2 and TRBJ2-1; no DNA check was done on the table's D call, TRBD2. TRBV12-2 is an annotated pseudogene. This CDR3 is built from 22 residues. In DNA, the CDR3 is TGTGCAAGTCGCCCACCAGGGACTAGCGGAAAAAAACCAAACAGGGGCGACAATGAGCAGTTCTTC. This codes for CASRPPGTSGKKPNRGDNEQFF.

This clone was counted at least ten times. The rearrangement uses TRBV5-4 and TRBJ1-2, with 10 bases that match TRBD1. Germline loops: CDR1 SGHNT, CDR2 YYREEE (reference sequence). Trimming at V came to 0 bases and at J to 6 bases, leaving 11 bases not matched to a gene. CDR3 length equals 17 residues. CDR3 loop: CASSLGVETGGENGYTF. Here the CDR3 DNA reads TGTGCCAGCAGCTTGGGTGTCGAGACAGGGGGCGAGAATGGCTACACCTTC. Variable domain in full (rest from reference TRBV5-4 and TRBJ1-2): ETGVTQSPTHLIKTRGQQVTLRCSSQSGHNTVSWYQQALGQGPQFIFQYYREEENGRGNFPPRFSGLQFPNYSSELNVNALELDDSALYLCASSLGVETGGENGYTFGSGTRLTVV.

This chain joins TRBV7-9 and TRBJ1-2, with D possibly being TRBD1 (5 bases). Germline V gene data show CDR1 as SEHNR and CDR2 as FQNEAQ (reference sequence). With 5 bases removed from V and 4 bases from J, the gap between germline ends came to 17 bases. The CDR3 has 15 residues. The chain's CDR3 is CASSPRDGPRYGYTF. The CDR3 nucleotides read TGTGCCAGCAGCCCTAGGGACGGACCCCGCTATGGCTACACCTTC. Full variable domain (outside the CDR3, taken from reference TRBV7-9 and TRBJ1-2): DTGVSQNPRHKITKRGQNVTFRCDPISEHNRLYWYRQTLGQGPEFLTYFQNEAQLEKSRLLSDRFSAERPKGSFSTLEIQRTEQGDSAMYLCASSPRDGPRYGYTFGSGTRLTVV.

CDR3 region: CASSVDQGMADTQYF. CDR3 bases: TGTGCCAGCAGCGTAGATCAGGGGATGGCAGATACGCAGTATTTT. The chain recombines TRBV9 with TRBJ2-3; D is possibly TRBD1 (6 bases). The germline V gene has CDR1 SGDLS and CDR2 YYNGEE. There are 15 residues in the CDR3. The V end lost 0 bases, the J end lost 4 bases, and 12 bases lay between the germline ends.

The genes are TRBV29-1 and TRBJ2-1; tentatively, D is TRBD1 or TRBD2 (5 bases each). V was cut by 6 bases and J by 0 bases, with 9 bases left in between. The germline V gene encodes CDR1 SQVTM and CDR2 ANQGSEA. CDR3 length: 13 residues. CDR3 nucleotide sequence: TGCAGCGTGGGGACGAGCTCCTACAATGAGCAGTTCTTC. It codes for CSVGTSSYNEQFF.

This chain links TRBV6-5 with TRBJ2-3; maybe TRBD2 (5 bases). This CDR3 is built from 14 residues. Germline V gives CDR1 MNHEY, CDR2 SVGAGI. The ends were cut back, 3 bases at V and 6 bases at J, with 13 bases in the middle. The CDR3 here is CASSYAGSGDTQYF. CDR3 sequence (DNA): TGTGCCAGCAGTTATGCCGGGTCGGGGGATACGCAGTATTTT.

The chain couples TRBV2 to TRBJ1-2, with D uncertain. This CDR3 contains 11 residues. Germline values: CDR1 SNHLY, CDR2 FYNNEI. V gave up 5 bases and J gave up 3 bases, with 4 bases separating them. CDR3 region: CASSPHYGYTF. As DNA, the CDR3 is TGTGCCAGCAGTCCTCACTATGGCTACACCTTC.

The genes are TRBV5-1 and TRBJ1-3; D unresolved. CDR3 length: 14 amino acids. The germline V gene encodes CDR1 SGHRS and CDR2 YFSETQ. V was clipped by 0 bases and J by 4 bases, with 8 bases between them. CDR3 bases: TGCGCCAGCAGCTTGGAGGTCTTCGGAAACACCATATATTTT. It yields the protein CASSLEVFGNTIYF.

The chain links TRBV7-3 to TRBJ2-5; 7 positions agree with TRBD2. Germline V CDR1 and CDR2: SGHTA, FQGTGA. With V trimmed by 5 bases and J by 4 bases, 4 bases remained unmatched. This CDR3 region has 13 residues. The CDR3 nucleotides are TGTGCCAGCAGCCGCTGGGGGGGAGAGACCCAGTACTTC. The encoded protein is CASSRWGGETQYF.

This clone was counted between two and nine times. The chain joins TRBV6-5 to TRBJ1-3; D may be TRBD1 (6 bases). The V gene lost 6 bases and the J gene lost 0 bases, with 9 bases spanning the gap. Looked up from germline, CDR1 is MNHEY and CDR2 is SVGAGI. This CDR3 is built from 14 residues. The chain's CDR3 is CASSLGHSGNTIYF. DNA for the CDR3: TGTGCCAGCAGCTTGGGACACTCTGGAAACACCATATATTTT.

This clone was seen more than once but under ten times. The rearrangement links TRBV14 to TRBJ1-1; D possibly corresponds to TRBD1 (6 bases). The length of the CDR3 is 14 residues. Germline CDR1 is SGHDN and CDR2 is FVKESK. Deletions cut 4 bases from V and 4 bases from J, with 13 bases between. CDR3 region: CASSRVTGITEAFF. CDR3 in DNA: TGTGCCAGCAGCCGAGTAACAGGGATCACTGAAGCTTTCTTT.

This sequence joins TRBV5-6 and TRBJ1-2; TRBD1 matches 12 bases. The V gene end was trimmed by 4 bases and the J gene end by 5 bases; junction bases not matched to a gene: 9. Germline V gene sequence: CDR1 SGHDT, CDR2 YYEEEE. CDR3 length: 16 residues. The CDR3 DNA follows: TGTGCCAGCAGCAGGGACAGGGGGCGCGACGGATATGGCTACACCTTC. This encodes CASSRDRGRDGYGYTF.

In this sample, this clone turned up once. The chain carries TRBV12-3 or TRBV12-4 and TRBJ1-2; TRBD1 agrees at 7 bases. This CDR3 has 13 amino acids. Unmatched junction bases numbered 4, after V lost 5 bases and J lost 4 bases. The CDR3 DNA sequence: TGTGCCAGCAGTGTGGGACAGCCCTATGGCTACACCTTC. The encoded protein is CASSVGQPYGYTF.

This clone has a single count. This rearrangement joins TRBV9 to TRBJ2-3, with a possible D match to TRBD2 (6 bases). Trimming stripped 3 bases from V and 1 base from J, with 15 bases between. The V gene's germline CDR1 is SGDLS and CDR2 YYNGEE. This CDR3 has 16 residues. The CDR3 spells CASSAGGDSRTDTQYF. The CDR3 nucleotides read TGTGCCAGCAGCGCCGGGGGAGACAGCCGCACAGATACGCAGTATTTT.

V and J are TRBV18 and TRBJ1-3; D uncertain. This CDR3 contains 15 residues. The germline CDR1 and CDR2 sequences are KGHSH and LQKENI. The V end was cut by 4 bases, the J end by 0 bases, with 10 bases between. CDR3 sequence (DNA): TGTGCCAGCTCACAACAAAAGAGCTCTGGAAACACCATATATTTT. Translated, it gives CASSQQKSSGNTIYF.